This T cell receptor beta chain is from a study of blood T cell repertoires in COVID-19. In the study overall: Acute-phase and convalescent COVID-19 samples originated in the United States, Italy and Spain. PBMCs, B-cell-depleted T cells, or T cells were the source of the cDNA or gDNA that made up the material.

Per the original data handling: Estimates of nucleated cell counts were drawn from the amplification of reference gene primers. Using immunoSEQ multiplex PCR, the repertoire was profiled, and TCRdb retains in-frame clones only, with some absent. D and trimming were read from the DNA, whereas the V and J calls and clone size are those reported in that table. This table has about 73,000 clones, 83% appearing once. The CDR3 contains 11 residues. V lost 4 bases and J lost 8, with 11 bases in between. CDR1 is SQVTM and CDR2 is ANQGSEA in the germline V gene. The chain carries TRBV29-1 and TRBJ1-2, with D tentatively TRBD1 (6 bases). The receptor was isolated from an older woman with acute or convalescent COVID-19. What was sequenced was peripheral blood. CDR3 coding DNA: TGCAGCGTTGCCAGGGGTGGCGGCTACACCTTC. Residues: CSVARGGGYTF.